Presented here are 26 T cell receptor beta chains from one specimen sequenced in a study of shared clonotypes between healthy human individuals (dated by TCRdb to about 2020). Library generation was performed with the immunoSEQ multiplex PCR assay. TCRdb carries this immuneACCESS record with in-frame sequences only. Its versions omit some clonotypes, under half of them owing to an unresolved V gene in the studies checked, with the rest unexplained. Within this sample are more than 900,000 clones, with roughly 74% of them counted one time only. The leading ten clones occupy more than 0.55% of the sample. Sequencing was done on a sample of memory CD4+ T cells from PBMCs. What this sample's cell subset or site label stands for: CD45RA-negative fraction. Receptors were obtained from a man aged 18 to 29 in good health. Some clones in this sample may be carry-over from other donors' samples.

This clone was counted ten times or more. The chain combines TRBV9 with TRBJ2-7; either TRBD1 or TRBD2 may supply D (5 bases each). CDR3 size: 15 residues. The germline V and J ends were trimmed by 4 bases and 5 bases, with 19 bases remaining between them. In germline, CDR1 is SGDLS, CDR2 YYNGEE. The CDR3: CASSQHQGAYDEQYF. DNA for the CDR3: TGTGCCAGCAGCCAACACCAGGGAGCGTACGACGAGCAGTACTTC.

The V call is TRBV6-1, the J call TRBJ2-7; perhaps TRBD1 as D (6 bases). V was cut by 2 bases and J by 7 bases, with 18 bases left in between. The CDR3 covers 15 residues. Germline CDR1 is MNHNS and CDR2 is SASEGT. CDR3 region: CASSEIFGQGLEQYF. The CDR3 nucleotides are TGTGCCAGCAGTGAAATCTTTGGGCAGGGGTTAGAGCAGTACTTC.

The rearrangement links TRBV19 to TRBJ2-1; tentatively, D is TRBD2 (6 bases). Per germline, CDR1 LNHDA and CDR2 SQIVND (reference sequence). This CDR3 is built from 15 residues. The V end lost 3 bases, the J end lost 6 bases, and 15 bases lay between the germline ends. CDR3 in amino acids: CASSIPRGAGNEQFF. The CDR3 region has the DNA TGTGCCAGTAGTATTCCTCGCGGAGCGGGCAATGAGCAGTTCTTC.

CDR3 DNA: TGTGCCAGCAGCGCCCTTTGCCCGGATGGCTACACCTTC. Its protein product is CASSALCPDGYTF. The chain links TRBV21-1 to TRBJ1-2. TRBV21-1 is tagged as a pseudogene. The CDR3 extends over 13 amino acids.

The chain is built from TRBV18 and TRBJ2-2; D might be TRBD1 (6 bases). Germline V lookup: CDR1 KGHSH, CDR2 LQKENI. Trimming shortened V by 4 bases and J by 2 bases, and 11 bases separated the two germline ends. The CDR3 length is 15 residues. Here the CDR3 DNA reads TGTGCCAGCTCACGAGGACAGTTAAACACCGGGGAGCTGTTTTTT. Translating it yields CASSRGQLNTGELFF.

J is TRBJ2-3 and V is TRBV7-2; 7 nucleotides line up with TRBD2. The CDR3 is 16 residues long. V dropped 5 bases and J dropped 0; count of bases not matched to a gene: 8. The V gene's germline CDR1 is SGHTA and CDR2 FQGNSA. The DNA of the CDR3 is TGTGCCAGCAGCCCGGGACTATATTCCAGCACAGATACGCAGTATTTT. It specifies CASSPGLYSSTDTQYF.

This clone appeared a few times. Other nucleotide sequences in the sample specify the same CDR3. CDR3 DNA: TGTGCCAGCAGCTTTGGGACTTCCTACGAGCAGTACTTC. This translates into CASSFGTSYEQYF. The gene calls are TRBV5-5 and TRBJ2-7; D perhaps matches TRBD2 (6 bases). The CDR3 runs to 13 residues. CDR1 SGHKS and CDR2 YYEKEE come from the germline V gene (reference sequence). Trimming removed 2 bases from V and 1 base from J, with 7 bases in between.

This chain joins TRBV4-1 and TRBJ1-4; D is unresolved. This CDR3 region has 14 residues. The germline V gene has CDR1 MGHRA and CDR2 YSYEKL. V was clipped by 0 bases and J by 8 bases, with 10 bases between them. The CDR3 is CASSQEEGREKLFF. The CDR3 nucleotides are TGCGCCAGCAGCCAAGAGGAGGGTCGGGAAAAACTGTTTTTT.

The chain has TRBV5-1 and TRBJ2-2; TRBD2 agrees at 14 bases. After removal of 0 bases from V and 5 bases from J, the junction contained 3 bases not matched to a gene. Germline-derived CDR1 and CDR2 are SGHRS and YFSETQ. This CDR3 comprises 17 residues. The CDR3 DNA sequence: TGCGCCAGCAGCTTGGTGACTAGCGGGAGGGGTACCGGGGAGCTGTTTTTT. Protein product: CASSLVTSGRGTGELFF.

The chain links TRBV7-7 to TRBJ2-6; 7 positions agree with TRBD1. V lost 5 bases, J lost 2 bases, and 12 bases stayed unmatched. This CDR3 is built from 18 residues. CDR1 is SSHAT and CDR2 is FNYEAQ in the germline V gene (reference sequence). The CDR3 bases are TGTGCCAGCAGCCCCTTAGACAGGGTGGTAGCTGGGGCCAACGTCCTGACTTTC. It translates to CASSPLDRVVAGANVLTF.

This chain's CDR3 is CASSQERERRNEQFF. The CDR3 DNA sequence: TGTGCCAGCAGCCAGGAGCGGGAGAGGCGTAATGAGCAGTTCTTC. The chain joins TRBV5-4 to TRBJ2-1, with 8 nucleotides matching TRBD2. This CDR3 is 15 amino acids long. Germline V gives CDR1 SGHNT, CDR2 YYREEE (reference sequence). Losses at the gene ends were 4 bases for V and 7 bases for J; bases not matched to a gene: 10.

The rearrangement uses TRBV5-6 and TRBJ2-5; TRBD2 matches at 12 bases. V lost 3 bases, J lost 3 bases, and 9 bases stayed unmatched. CDR3 length: 17 residues. Germline V gives CDR1 SGHDT, CDR2 YYEEEE. CDR3 bases: TGTGCCAGCAGCTCCGACGGACTAGCGGGAATAGAAGAGACCCAGTACTTC. Its translation: CASSSDGLAGIEETQYF. Full variable domain (missing parts from reference TRBV5-6 and TRBJ2-5): DAGVTQSPTHLIKTRGQQVTLRCSPKSGHDTVSWYQQALGQGPQFIFQYYEEEERQRGNFPDRFSGHQFPNYSSELNVNALLLGDSALYLCASSSDGLAGIEETQYFGPGTRLLVL.

The chain employs TRBV5-4 and TRBJ1-4; a weak D match, TRBD1 (5 bases). CDR1 is SGHNT, CDR2 YYREEE, per germline (reference sequence). The V end was cut by 4 bases, the J end by 7 bases, with 20 bases between. The CDR3 runs to 16 residues. The CDR3 sequence: CASSRNQLAGGEKLFF. Here the CDR3 DNA reads TGTGCCAGCAGCCGGAACCAGTTGGCGGGGGGTGAAAAACTGTTTTTT.

V gene TRBV28 combines with J gene TRBJ1-2; possibly TRBD1 for D (5 bases). The germline V gene has CDR1 MDHEN and CDR2 SYDVKM. Trimming removed 2 bases at V and 5 bases at J, with 15 bases between. The CDR3 has 15 residues. The CDR3 sequence is CASSLGGKGIYGYTF. CDR3 nucleotides: TGTGCCAGCAGTTTAGGCGGGAAGGGGATTTATGGCTACACCTTC.

V usage is TRBV5-5 and J usage is TRBJ2-7, with 12 bases fitting TRBD2. CDR1 is SGHKS, CDR2 YYEKEE, per germline (reference sequence). V shed 5 bases, J shed 4 bases, and the junction held 4 bases outside the gene matches. The CDR3 spans 14 residues. The CDR3 is CASRLAGGSYEQYF. The CDR3 coding sequence is TGTGCCAGCAGGCTAGCGGGAGGGTCGTACGAGCAGTACTTC.

The V and J genes are TRBV4-1 and TRBJ1-2; a weak D match, TRBD1 (5 bases). Trimming pared 4 bases from V and 8 bases from J, leaving 20 bases between. The length of the CDR3 is 15 residues. CDR1 is MGHRA and CDR2 is YSYEKL in the germline V gene. The CDR3 loop reads CASSPIGAGIRGYTF. CDR3 bases: TGCGCCAGCAGCCCCATAGGGGCAGGGATTCGAGGCTACACCTTC.

The rearrangement uses TRBV5-1 and TRBJ2-5, with 9 bases matching TRBD1. The V gene's germline CDR1 is SGHRS and CDR2 YFSETQ. This CDR3 contains 14 residues. The V segment lost 0 bases and the J segment 11 bases; nucleotides outside the gene matches: 8. Here the CDR3 DNA reads TGCGCCAGCAGCTTGGCCGGGACAGGGTCGGAGCAGTACTTC. Encoded protein: CASSLAGTGSEQYF.

The chain uses TRBV18 and TRBJ2-2, with 7 bases fitting TRBD2. Germline CDR1 KGHSH, CDR2 LQKENI. Losses at the gene ends were 0 bases for V and 3 bases for J; bases not matched to a gene: 4. The CDR3 extends over 16 amino acids. For the CDR3, the DNA is TGTGCCAGCTCACCACCTGGGACTACTTACACCGGGGAGCTGTTTTTT. It yields the protein CASSPPGTTYTGELFF.

V and J are TRBV28 and TRBJ1-1, with 8 bases that match TRBD1. The V segment lost 4 bases and the J segment 10 bases; nucleotides outside the gene matches: 8. The CDR3 totals 13 residues. The germline CDR1 and CDR2 sequences are MDHEN and SYDVKM. The chain's CDR3 is CASSSGTGDGAFF. CDR3 nucleotides: TGTGCCAGCAGTTCCGGGACAGGCGATGGAGCTTTCTTT.

Points on this clone: Other DNA sequences in this specimen translate into the identical CDR3. In DNA form, the CDR3 reads TGTGCCAGCAGCTTTTCCAGCAATCAGCCCCAGCATTTT. It translates to CASSFSSNQPQHF. The chain couples TRBV7-2 to TRBJ1-5; D is undetermined. V was pared by 3 bases and J by 1 base, with 4 bases between. CDR1 SGHTA and CDR2 FQGNSA come from the germline V gene. This CDR3 is built from 13 residues.

This clone was seen only once. The chain couples TRBV5-1 to TRBJ2-1; 12 bases line up with TRBD1. CDR1 and CDR2 (germline): SGHRS, YFSETQ. This CDR3 comprises 15 residues. V shed 3 bases, J shed 5 bases, and the junction held 3 bases outside the gene matches. This CDR3 is CASSSGQGANNEQFF. The CDR3 DNA is TGCGCCAGCAGCTCGGGACAGGGGGCCAACAATGAGCAGTTCTTC.

The chain links TRBV30 to TRBJ1-5; D is perhaps TRBD1 (6 bases). CDR1 is GTSNPN, CDR2 SVGIG, per germline (reference sequence). CDR3 size: 15 residues. Deletions cut 1 base from V and 6 bases from J, with 16 bases between. This CDR3 reads CAWSALRTDGQPQHF. CDR3 coding DNA: TGTGCCTGGAGTGCCCTTCGGACAGACGGTCAGCCCCAGCATTTT.

The chain is built from TRBV5-4 and TRBJ1-2; no clear D gene. CDR1 is SGHNT, CDR2 YYREEE, per germline (reference sequence). The length of the CDR3 is 14 residues. V lost 0 bases and J 8 bases, leaving 14 bases between the germline ends. CDR3 sequence (DNA): TGTGCCAGCAGCTTGGACTCTTCTGCGTACGGCTACACCTTC. It encodes CASSLDSSAYGYTF.

The gene calls are TRBV18 and TRBJ1-5, with D possibly being TRBD1 (6 bases). The V gene's germline CDR1 is KGHSH and CDR2 LQKENI. The CDR3 totals 15 residues. V lost 6 bases and J lost 1, with 13 bases in between. The CDR3 is CASSLGGLSNQPQHF. CDR3 bases: TGTGCCAGCTCCCTAGGGGGATTAAGCAATCAGCCCCAGCATTTT.

V gene TRBV5-6 combines with J gene TRBJ2-1; D gene unclear. Trimming shortened V by 1 base and J by 2 bases, and 7 bases separated the two germline ends. The germline V gene has CDR1 SGHDT and CDR2 YYEEEE. The CDR3 has 14 residues. In DNA form, the CDR3 reads TGTGCCAGCAGCTTGTGGCTAGCCTACAATGAGCAGTTCTTC. Protein sequence: CASSLWLAYNEQFF.

The gene calls are TRBV6-6 and TRBJ1-1; no reliable D call. This CDR3 has 13 amino acids. Germline values: CDR1 MNHNY, CDR2 SVGAGI (reference sequence). The V and J ends lost 7 bases and 4 bases respectively, with 13 bases between them. CDR3 amino acids: CASKPGHSTEAFF. CDR3 DNA: TGTGCCAGCAAACCGGGCCATTCCACTGAAGCTTTCTTT.